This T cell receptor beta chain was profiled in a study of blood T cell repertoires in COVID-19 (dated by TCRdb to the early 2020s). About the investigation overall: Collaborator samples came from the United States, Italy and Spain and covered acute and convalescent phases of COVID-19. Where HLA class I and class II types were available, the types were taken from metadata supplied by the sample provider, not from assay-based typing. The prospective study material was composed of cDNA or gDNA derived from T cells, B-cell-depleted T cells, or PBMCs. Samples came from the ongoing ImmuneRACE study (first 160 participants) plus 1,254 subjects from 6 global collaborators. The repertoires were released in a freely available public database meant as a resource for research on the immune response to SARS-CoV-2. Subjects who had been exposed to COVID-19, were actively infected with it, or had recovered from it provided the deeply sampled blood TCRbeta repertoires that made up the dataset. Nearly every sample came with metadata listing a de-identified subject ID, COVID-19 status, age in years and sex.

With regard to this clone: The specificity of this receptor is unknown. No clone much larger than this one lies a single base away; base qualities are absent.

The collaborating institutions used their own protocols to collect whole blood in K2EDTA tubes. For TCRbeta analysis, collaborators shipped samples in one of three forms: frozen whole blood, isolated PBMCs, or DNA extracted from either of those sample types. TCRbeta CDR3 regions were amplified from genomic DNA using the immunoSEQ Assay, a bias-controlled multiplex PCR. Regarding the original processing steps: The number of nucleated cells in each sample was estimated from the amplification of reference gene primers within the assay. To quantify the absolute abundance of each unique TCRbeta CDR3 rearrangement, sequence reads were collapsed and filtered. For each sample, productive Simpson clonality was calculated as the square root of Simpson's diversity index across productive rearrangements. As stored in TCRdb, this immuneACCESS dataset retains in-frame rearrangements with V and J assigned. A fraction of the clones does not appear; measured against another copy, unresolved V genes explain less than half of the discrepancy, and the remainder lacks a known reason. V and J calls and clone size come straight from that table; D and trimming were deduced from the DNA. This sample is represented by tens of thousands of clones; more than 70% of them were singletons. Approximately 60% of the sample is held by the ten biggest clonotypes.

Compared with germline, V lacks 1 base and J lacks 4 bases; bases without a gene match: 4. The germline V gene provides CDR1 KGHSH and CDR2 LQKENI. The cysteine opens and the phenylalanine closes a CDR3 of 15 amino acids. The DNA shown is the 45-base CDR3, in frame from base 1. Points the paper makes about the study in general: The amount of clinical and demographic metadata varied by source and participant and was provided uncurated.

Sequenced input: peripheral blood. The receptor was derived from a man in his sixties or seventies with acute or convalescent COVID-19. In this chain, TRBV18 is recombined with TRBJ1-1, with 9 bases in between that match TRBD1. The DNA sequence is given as TGTGCCAGCTCACCACAAGGACAGGGGATCACTGAAGCTTTCTTT. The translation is CASSPQGQGITEAFF.